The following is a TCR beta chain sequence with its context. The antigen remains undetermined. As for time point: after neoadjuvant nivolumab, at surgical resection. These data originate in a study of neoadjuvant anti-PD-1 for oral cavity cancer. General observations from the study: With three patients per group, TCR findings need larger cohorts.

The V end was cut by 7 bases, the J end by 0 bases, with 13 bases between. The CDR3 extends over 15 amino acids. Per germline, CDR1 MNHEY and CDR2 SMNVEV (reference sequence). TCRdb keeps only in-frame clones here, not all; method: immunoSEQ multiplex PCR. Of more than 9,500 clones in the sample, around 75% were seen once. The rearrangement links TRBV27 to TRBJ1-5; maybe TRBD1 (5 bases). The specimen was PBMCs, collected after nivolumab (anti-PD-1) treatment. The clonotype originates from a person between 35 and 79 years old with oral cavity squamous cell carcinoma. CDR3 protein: CASKLDSFSNQPQHF. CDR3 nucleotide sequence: TGTGCCAGCAAACTCGACAGTTTTAGCAATCAGCCCCAGCATTTT.